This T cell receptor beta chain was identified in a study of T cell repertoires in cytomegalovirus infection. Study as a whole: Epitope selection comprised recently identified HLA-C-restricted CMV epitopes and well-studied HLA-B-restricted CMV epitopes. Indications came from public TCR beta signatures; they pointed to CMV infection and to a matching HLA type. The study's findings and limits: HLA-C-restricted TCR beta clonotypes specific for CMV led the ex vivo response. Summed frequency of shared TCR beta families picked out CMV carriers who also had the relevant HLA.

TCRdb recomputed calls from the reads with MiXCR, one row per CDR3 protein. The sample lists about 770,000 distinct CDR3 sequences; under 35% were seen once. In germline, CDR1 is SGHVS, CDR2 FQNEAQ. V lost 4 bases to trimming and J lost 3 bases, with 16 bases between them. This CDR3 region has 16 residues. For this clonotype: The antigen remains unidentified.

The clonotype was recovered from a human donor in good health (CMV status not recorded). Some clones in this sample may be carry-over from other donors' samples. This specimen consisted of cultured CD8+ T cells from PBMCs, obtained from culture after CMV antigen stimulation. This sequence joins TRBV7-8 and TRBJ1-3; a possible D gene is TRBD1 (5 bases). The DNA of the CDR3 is TGTGCCAGCAGCTCGACAGTAGTAGGCCTTGGAAACACCATATATTTT. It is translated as CASSSTVVGLGNTIYF.